This T cell receptor (beta chain) was documented in a study of blood T cells in healthy people across ages. Findings and limits, study-wide: PBMC samples, being unsorted, prevented any conclusive comparison of naive and antigen-experienced cells.

Together with a sample-barcoded 5' primer, a J-beta primer mix was included in a second PCR lasting roughly 7 to 11 cycles. TCRdb redid the calling of the 5' RACE reads with MiXCR, one entry per CDR3 protein. Of over a million distinct CDR3 sequences in the sample, approximately 25% were seen once. The CDR3 totals 12 residues. The germline V gene has CDR1 MDHEN and CDR2 SYDVKM. This clonotype was seen a handful of times. Its antigen remains unidentified. The same specimen was also included in a second study, on T cells of mothers and their children. From that paper: Mother-child pairs who were related displayed a slightly higher overlap than unrelated pairs, a difference that was non-significant.

The sample was blood. The chain is built from TRBV28 and TRBJ2-5; D remains ambiguous. The last part of the DNA fits TRBJ2-7 better; the J call may be wrong. This clonotype was sampled from a girl between 2 and 10 years old in good health. The CDR3 protein is CASSFHPREQYF. In DNA form, the CDR3 reads TGTGCCAGCAGTTTCCACCCACGCGAGCAGTACTTC.